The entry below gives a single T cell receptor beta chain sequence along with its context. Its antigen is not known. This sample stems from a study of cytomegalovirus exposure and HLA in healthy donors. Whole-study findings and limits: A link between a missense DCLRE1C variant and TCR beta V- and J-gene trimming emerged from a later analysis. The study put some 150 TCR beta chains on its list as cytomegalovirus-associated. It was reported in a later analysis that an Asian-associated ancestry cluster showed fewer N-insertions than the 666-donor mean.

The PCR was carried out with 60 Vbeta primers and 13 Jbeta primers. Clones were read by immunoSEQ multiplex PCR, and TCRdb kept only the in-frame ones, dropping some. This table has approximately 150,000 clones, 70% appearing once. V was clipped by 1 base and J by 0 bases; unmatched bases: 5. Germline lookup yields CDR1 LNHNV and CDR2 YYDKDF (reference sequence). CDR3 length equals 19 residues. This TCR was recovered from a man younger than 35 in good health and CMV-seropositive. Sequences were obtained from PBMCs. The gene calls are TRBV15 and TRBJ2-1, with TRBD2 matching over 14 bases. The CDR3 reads CATSRGTSGRYSSYNEQFF. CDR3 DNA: TGTGCCACCAGCAGAGGGACTAGCGGGAGGTACAGCTCCTACAATGAGCAGTTCTTC.